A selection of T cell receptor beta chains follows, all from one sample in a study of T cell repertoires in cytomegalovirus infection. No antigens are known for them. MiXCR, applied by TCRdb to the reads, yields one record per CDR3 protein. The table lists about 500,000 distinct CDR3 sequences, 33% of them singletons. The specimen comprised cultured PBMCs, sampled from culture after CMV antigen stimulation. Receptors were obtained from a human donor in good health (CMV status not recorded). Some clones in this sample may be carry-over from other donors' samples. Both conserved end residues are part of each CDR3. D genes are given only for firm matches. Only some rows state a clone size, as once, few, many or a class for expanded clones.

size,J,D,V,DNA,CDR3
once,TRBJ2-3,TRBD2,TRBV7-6,TGTGCCATCTCGGCGGCGGGAGGGCCAGATACGCAGTATTTT,CAISAAGGPDTQYF
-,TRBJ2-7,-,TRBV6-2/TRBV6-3,TGTGCCAGCAGTTACTCGGATTTGGTGCGGGAGTACTTC,CASSYSDLVREYF
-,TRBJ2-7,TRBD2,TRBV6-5,TGTGCCAGCAGTGAGTCCCCAACAACCGCGGGGGGAGGCTACGAGCAGTACTTC,CASSESPTTAGGGYEQYF
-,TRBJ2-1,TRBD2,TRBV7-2,TGTGCCAGCAGCCATGGACTAGCGGGAGAGGGTTCCTACAATGAGCAGTTCTTC,CASSHGLAGEGSYNEQFF
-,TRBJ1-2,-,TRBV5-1,TGCGCCAGCAGCGCTAACTCGGCTAACTATGGCTACACCTTC,CASSANSANYGYTF
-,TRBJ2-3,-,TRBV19,TGTGCCACTCATCCGCGTTTAGGGAGAAGCACAGATACGCAGTATTTT,CATHPRLGRSTDTQYF
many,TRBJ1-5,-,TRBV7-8,TGTGCCAGCAGCCGTGACCGGGGCCCCAGGCAGCCCCAGCATTTT,CASSRDRGPRQPQHF
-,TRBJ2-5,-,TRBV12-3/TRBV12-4,TGTGCCAGCAGCCAGGACTCAGGCTGGCTCCAAGAGTCCCAGTACTTC,CASSQDSGWLQESQYF
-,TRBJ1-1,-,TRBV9,TGTGCCAGCAGCGTAAAAGGGGATTGGAACACTGAAGCTTTCTTT,CASSVKGDWNTEAFF
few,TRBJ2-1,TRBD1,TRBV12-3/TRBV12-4,TGTGCCAGCAGTTCCACCGGGACAGAATACGGTGAGCAGTTCTTC,CASSSTGTEYGEQFF
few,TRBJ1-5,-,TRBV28,TGTGCCAGCAGTCTTCCGACAACGAACAATCAGCCCCAGCATTTT,CASSLPTTNNQPQHF
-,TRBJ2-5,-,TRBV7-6,TGTGCCAGCAGCTTAGTTGAAGGTTTAGAGACCCAGTACTTC,CASSLVEGLETQYF
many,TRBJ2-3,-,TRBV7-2,TGTGCCAGCAGCATACAGGGCGGCACAGATACGCAGTATTTT,CASSIQGGTDTQYF
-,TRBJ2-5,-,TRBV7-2,TGTGCCAGCAGCTTATTTCTAAACCAAGAGACCCAGTACTTC,CASSLFLNQETQYF
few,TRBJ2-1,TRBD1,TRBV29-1,TGCAGCGTTGGGGACAGTCTTAGGGCAGGGCACAATGAGCAGTTCTTC,CSVGDSLRAGHNEQFF
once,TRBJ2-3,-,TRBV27,TGTGCCAGCAGTATCCAGCAGCTAAGCACAGATACGCAGTATTTT,CASSIQQLSTDTQYF
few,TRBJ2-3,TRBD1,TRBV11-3,TGTGCCAGCAGCTCAGGACAGGGGGCTATGGATACGCAGTATTTT,CASSSGQGAMDTQYF
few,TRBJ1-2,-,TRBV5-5,TGTGCCAGCAGCTTGGCCCCAGGGCCAGACTATGGCTACACCTTC,CASSLAPGPDYGYTF
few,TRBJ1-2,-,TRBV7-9,TGTGCCAGCAGCTTAGCTGCGGGCGGAGGCTATGGCTACACCTTC,CASSLAAGGGYGYTF
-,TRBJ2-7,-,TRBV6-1,TGTGCCAGCACGAACTACGAGCAGTACTTC,CASTNYEQYF
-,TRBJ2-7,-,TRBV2,TGTGCCAGCGAGACAGAGGCTGGGTACGAGCAGTACTTC,CASETEAGYEQYF
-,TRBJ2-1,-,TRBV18,TGTGCCAGCTCACCAGTTGGGGCGGGCTCCTACAATGAGCAGTTCTTC,CASSPVGAGSYNEQFF
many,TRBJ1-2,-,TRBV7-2,TGTGCCAGCAGCAACGACAGGACTTGGGATGGCTACACCTTC,CASSNDRTWDGYTF
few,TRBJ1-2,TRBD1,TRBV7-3,TGTGCCAGCAGCGCGACAGGGGGCCCACCCGGGGCACATAACTATGGCTACACCTTC,CASSATGGPPGAHNYGYTF